This TCR beta chain is drawn from a study of cytomegalovirus exposure and HLA in healthy donors. 60 Vbeta and 13 Jbeta primers were used in PCR. Some clones are missing from TCRdb's copy, which holds only in-frame ones; the method was immunoSEQ multiplex PCR. The sample holds approximately 240,000 clones, roughly 87% seen once. CDR3 length: 16 amino acids. Germline loops: CDR1 SGHTA, CDR2 FQGNSA. The V segment lost 3 bases and the J segment 5 bases; nucleotides outside the gene matches: 10. V gene TRBV7-2 combines with J gene TRBJ2-7; 10 nucleotides match TRBD1. Sequencing input: PBMCs. The sequence came from a woman aged 35 to 49 in good health and CMV-seropositive. This chain's CDR3 is CASSLSTGTGVHEQYF. CDR3 bases: TGTGCCAGCAGCTTGTCAACCGGGACAGGGGTCCACGAGCAGTACTTC.